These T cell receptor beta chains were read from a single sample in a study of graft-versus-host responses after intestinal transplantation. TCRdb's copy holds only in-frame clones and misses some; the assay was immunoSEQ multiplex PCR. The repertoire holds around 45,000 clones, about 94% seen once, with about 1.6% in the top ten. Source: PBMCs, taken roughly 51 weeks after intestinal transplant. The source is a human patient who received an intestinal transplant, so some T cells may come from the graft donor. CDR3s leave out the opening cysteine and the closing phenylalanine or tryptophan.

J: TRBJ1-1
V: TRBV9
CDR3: ASSPGAQGELNTEAF

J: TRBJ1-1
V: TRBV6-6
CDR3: ASSYEREAF

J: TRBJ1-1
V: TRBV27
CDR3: ASRQIQDSLTEAF

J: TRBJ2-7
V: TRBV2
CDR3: ASSEDRPSGLTYEQY

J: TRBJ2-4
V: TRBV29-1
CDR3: SVEDLDGGKNIQY

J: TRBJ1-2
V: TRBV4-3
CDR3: ASSLGTGRGYT

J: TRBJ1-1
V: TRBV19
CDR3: ASSYGRDAINTEAF

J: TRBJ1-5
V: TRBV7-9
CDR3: AWSNSNQPQH

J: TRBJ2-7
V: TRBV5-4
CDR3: ASSIHQPPLGGASYEQY

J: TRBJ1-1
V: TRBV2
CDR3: ASRGTGWAIDREAF

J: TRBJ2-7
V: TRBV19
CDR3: ASGPRGPPYEQY

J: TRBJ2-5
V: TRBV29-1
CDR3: SAPPLAGGWKTQY

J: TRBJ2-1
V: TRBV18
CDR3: ASSPPRRDVYNEQF

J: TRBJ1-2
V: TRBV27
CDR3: ASSSLNRNPLYGYT

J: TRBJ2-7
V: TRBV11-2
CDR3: ASKVGSYEQY

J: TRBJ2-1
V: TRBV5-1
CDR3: ASSSNRGGGSYNEQF

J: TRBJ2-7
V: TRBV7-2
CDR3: ASSLARLGEQY

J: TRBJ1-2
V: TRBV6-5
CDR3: ASSYPAGRRDGYT

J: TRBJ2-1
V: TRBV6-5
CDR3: ASSWGDEQF

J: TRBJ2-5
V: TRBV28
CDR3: ASSWVVGTQY

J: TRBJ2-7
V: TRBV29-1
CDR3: SAGLAGRLEQY

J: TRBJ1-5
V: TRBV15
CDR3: ATRGGSGNQPQH